These 21 T cell receptor beta chains were all obtained from the same sample, sequenced in a study of T cell repertoires in cytomegalovirus infection (dated by TCRdb to the late 2010s). These TCRs' antigens remain unknown. Data came from an Illumina HiSeq 1500. Clones were called with MiXCR by TCRdb after fastp trimmed the public reads at Q25, and only in-frame beta chains were retained. Every entry covers one CDR3 protein and lists the most common genes and DNA from its rows. Across this sample there are some 120,000 distinct CDR3 sequences, with about 9.4% seen only once. Jointly, the top ten make up roughly 29% of the sample. The sequencing sample was made of PBMCs, sequenced either directly or after in vitro stimulation (not recorded which). All receptors derive from a human donor in good health (CMV status not recorded). Some clones in this sample may be carry-over from other donors' samples.

This clonotype was counted many times. The chain has TRBV7-2 and TRBJ1-2; a weak D match, TRBD1 (5 bases). Germline values: CDR1 SGHTA, CDR2 FQGNSA. This CDR3 has 16 amino acids. V was clipped by 5 bases and J by 1 base, with 17 bases between them. The CDR3: CASSPDTGRGNYGYTF. CDR3 coding DNA: TGTGCCAGCAGCCCCGATACCGGGAGGGGTAACTATGGCTACACCTTC.

The chain carries TRBV6-1 and TRBJ2-5, with 7 nucleotides matching TRBD2. There are 13 residues in the CDR3. Trimming took 5 bases from V and 2 from J; bases not matched to a gene: 2. From germline, CDR1 is MNHNS and CDR2 SASEGT. The CDR3: CASSYGGQETQYF. The CDR3 nucleotides are TGTGCCAGCAGTTACGGGGGGCAAGAGACCCAGTACTTC.

This clonotype was seen more than once but under ten times. The rearrangement uses TRBV30 and TRBJ1-2; 8 bases are shared with TRBD1. The CDR3 consists of 15 residues. Germline V gives CDR1 GTSNPN, CDR2 SVGIG (reference sequence). The junction had 7 bases not matched to a gene; V was cut back by 2 bases and J by 2 bases. The CDR3 is CAWSFRTGRNYGYTF. The CDR3 DNA sequence: TGTGCCTGGAGTTTTCGGACAGGGCGGAACTATGGCTACACCTTC. The entire variable domain, with the rest obtained from reference TRBV30 and TRBJ1-2, is as follows: SQTIHQWPATLVQPVGSPLSLECTVEGTSNPNLYWYRQAAGRGLQLLFYSVGIGQISSEVPQNLSASRPQDRQFILSSKKLLLSDSGFYLCAWSFRTGRNYGYTFGSGTRLTVV.

In its sample, this clonotype was seen many times. CDR3 amino acids: CASSLQSYYTF. The CDR3 region has the DNA TGTGCCAGCAGCTTGCAGAGCTACTACACCTTC. V and J are TRBV5-4 and TRBJ1-2; D remains unclear. The germline gives CDR1 SGHNT, CDR2 YYREEE (reference sequence). Trimming pared 1 base from V and 10 bases from J, leaving 8 bases between. The CDR3 is 11 amino acids.

This clonotype was found many times. J is TRBJ2-2 and V is TRBV25-1, with 10 bases identical to TRBD2. The V and J ends lost 4 bases and 7 bases, in that order; junction bases with no gene match: 12. In germline, CDR1 is MGHDK, CDR2 SYGVNS. The CDR3 is 17 amino acids. CDR3 DNA: TGTGCCAGCAGTGTGGCAAGCGGGAGGGCGGATCACGGGGAGCTGTTTTTT. It is translated as CASSVASGRADHGELFF.

The chain combines TRBV18 with TRBJ2-7, with 13 bases fitting TRBD2. CDR3 length: 16 amino acids. Per the germline V gene, CDR1 is KGHSH and CDR2 is LQKENI. J lost 2 bases, V lost 3 bases, and 4 bases had no gene match. CDR3 sequence: CASSPVGLAGPYEQYV. CDR3 coding DNA: TGTGCCAGCTCACCGGTGGGACTAGCGGGGCCCTACGAGCAGTACGTC.

This clonotype was counted at least ten times. The rearrangement links TRBV7-9 to TRBJ2-1; D might be TRBD1 or TRBD2, each matching 5 bases. Per germline, CDR1 SEHNR and CDR2 FQNEAQ (reference sequence). The CDR3 spans 16 residues. V lost 5 bases and J lost 7, with 21 bases in between. The chain's CDR3 is CASSPPLLGTVNEQFF. The CDR3 nucleotides read TGTGCCAGCAGCCCACCCCTCTTGGGGACGGTGAATGAGCAGTTCTTC.

The CDR3 loop is CASSRKVVSHTEAFF. DNA for the CDR3: TGTGCCAGCAGTCGTAAGGTAGTCAGTCACACTGAAGCTTTCTTT. V usage is TRBV12-3 or TRBV12-4 and J usage is TRBJ1-1; D is uncertain. The CDR3 totals 15 residues. V was pared by 5 bases and J by 3 bases, with 16 bases between.

This clonotype was counted at least ten times. The rearrangement links TRBV4-1 to TRBJ2-3; maybe TRBD2 (7 bases). CDR1 MGHRA and CDR2 YSYEKL come from the germline V gene. The CDR3 totals 16 residues. V was shortened by 3 bases and J by 5 bases, with 18 bases between the two germline ends. The CDR3 bases are TGCGCCAGCAGCCATACCCCGGGGGGCAGCGGAGATACGCAGTATTTT. This gives the protein CASSHTPGGSGDTQYF.

This clonotype appeared many times. The V call is TRBV12-3 or TRBV12-4, the J call TRBJ2-7; D unresolved. This CDR3 contains 13 residues. Trimming stripped 1 base from V and 7 bases from J, with 11 bases between. The CDR3 region is CASSLEGWREQYF. In DNA form, the CDR3 reads TGTGCCAGCAGTTTAGAGGGATGGAGAGAGCAGTACTTC.

The V call is TRBV6-5, the J call TRBJ2-1; 9 bases map to TRBD1. V trimming: 6 bases; J trimming: 4 bases; junction bases outside the gene matches: 4. The germline V gene encodes CDR1 MNHEY and CDR2 SVGAGI. The CDR3 runs 14 residues. This chain's CDR3 is CASRRTGDYNEQFF. In nucleotides, the CDR3 is TGTGCCAGCAGACGGACAGGGGATTACAATGAGCAGTTCTTC.

This clonotype has ten or more counts. This rearrangement joins TRBV7-8 to TRBJ1-5; D unresolved. This CDR3 has 15 residues. Germline assignment: CDR1 SGHVS and CDR2 FQNEAQ. The ends were cut back, 4 bases at V and 4 bases at J, with 14 bases in the middle. The CDR3 reads CASSWGYDLNQPQHF. DNA for the CDR3: TGTGCCAGCAGCTGGGGATACGATTTAAATCAGCCCCAGCATTTT. The full variable domain, rest sourced from reference TRBV7-8 and TRBJ1-5, is GAGVSQSPRYKVAKRGQDVALRCDPISGHVSLFWYQQALGQGPEFLTYFQNEAQLDKSGLPSDRFFAERPEGSVSTLKIQRTQQEDSAVYLCASSWGYDLNQPQHFGDGTRLSIL.

As for this clonotype: A much larger clone sits a single nucleotide away, making a read error possible. The gene calls are TRBV5-1 and TRBJ1-1, with a possible D match to TRBD1 (6 bases). The CDR3 covers 14 residues. V lost 3 bases and J lost 5, with 14 bases in between. Germline loops: CDR1 SGHRS, CDR2 YFSETQ. In DNA, the CDR3 is TGCGCCAGCAGCTGGACCATCACAGGGACTGAAGCTTTCTTT. It yields the protein CASSWTITGTEAFF.

This clonotype was seen ten or more times. This chain links TRBV7-9 with TRBJ2-2; D is perhaps TRBD1 (6 bases). The CDR3 has 14 residues. Germline CDR1 SEHNR, CDR2 FQNEAQ (reference sequence). Trimming left V 2 bases short and J 6 bases short, with 10 bases between. This CDR3 is CASSLFGGSGELFF. CDR3 nucleotide sequence: TGTGCCAGCAGCTTATTTGGGGGCTCCGGGGAGCTGTTTTTT.

In this sample, this clonotype turned up many times. The V gene is TRBV6-1, the J gene TRBJ2-1; possibly TRBD1 for D (6 bases). Germline loops: CDR1 MNHNS, CDR2 SASEGT. The CDR3 has 14 residues. The V end lost 5 bases, the J end lost 1 base, and 9 bases lay between the germline ends. CDR3 region: CASSNRVSYNEQFF. Written as DNA, the CDR3 is TGTGCCAGCAGTAACAGGGTGTCCTACAATGAGCAGTTCTTC.

This clonotype was seen more than once but under ten times. This chain joins TRBV6-1 and TRBJ1-2; tentative D call: TRBD1 (5 bases). CDR3 length equals 17 residues. V lost 6 bases and J lost 4, with 24 bases in between. Germline assignment: CDR1 MNHNS and CDR2 SASEGT. The CDR3 DNA is TGTGCCAGCAGAACGCCCGTGCGGGGCACCTCTGCCTATGGCTACACCTTC. It encodes CASRTPVRGTSAYGYTF.

The V call is TRBV15, the J call TRBJ2-5, with TRBD1 matching over 8 bases. This CDR3 has 16 amino acids. V trimming: 2 bases; J trimming: 3 bases; junction bases outside the gene matches: 8. CDR1 is LNHNV and CDR2 is YYDKDF in the germline V gene (reference sequence). The CDR3 bases are TGTGCCACCAGCAGATACCGGACAGGGCGAGAAGAGACCCAGTACTTC. Translation gives CATSRYRTGREETQYF.

This clonotype has a count of ten or more. This rearrangement joins TRBV6-1 to TRBJ2-1, with TRBD1 matching over 7 bases. This CDR3 has 15 residues. The germline V gene has CDR1 MNHNS and CDR2 SASEGT. V lost 7 bases to trimming and J lost 5 bases; unmatched junction nucleotides: 11. CDR3 protein: CASTAGGVKDNEQFF. CDR3 sequence (DNA): TGTGCCAGCACCGCAGGGGGAGTAAAGGACAATGAGCAGTTCTTC.

This chain connects TRBV24-1 to TRBJ1-5; no clear D. Trimming pared 4 bases from V and 5 bases from J, leaving 8 bases between. From germline, CDR1 is KGHDR and CDR2 SFDVKD. The CDR3 extends over 13 amino acids. The CDR3 region has the DNA TGTGCCACCAGTGAAAACACGGATCAGCCCCAGCATTTT. Protein sequence: CATSENTDQPQHF.

The genes are TRBV28 and TRBJ2-7; 8 bases match TRBD1. This CDR3 is 15 amino acids long. The trim removed 6 bases at V and 2 bases at J, leaving 9 bases unmatched. The germline gives CDR1 MDHEN, CDR2 SYDVKM. In nucleotides, the CDR3 is TGTGCCAGCAGGCGGACAGGGAACGGGGCCTACGAGCAGTACTTC. Translated: CASRRTGNGAYEQYF.

There are many counts of this clonotype. This chain connects TRBV7-8 to TRBJ2-3; TRBD2 might be the D (6 bases). The CDR3 has 15 residues. Trimming stripped 8 bases from V and 0 bases from J, with 15 bases between. CDR1 and CDR2 (germline): SGHVS, FQNEAQ. The CDR3 protein is CASATRETSTDTQYF. The CDR3, as DNA: TGTGCCAGCGCGACCCGGGAGACTAGCACAGATACGCAGTATTTT.